Presented here are 8 T cell receptor beta chains from one specimen sequenced in a study of cytomegalovirus exposure and HLA in healthy donors. Only in-frame clones appear in the TCRdb table, and some are missing; sequencing was by immunoSEQ multiplex PCR. The sample records approximately 300,000 clones, around 86% being singletons. The sample was PBMCs. The receptor source for this set is a woman aged 18-29 years in good health and CMV-seronegative.

The chain links TRBV5-1 to TRBJ2-6; the D gene is possibly TRBD1 (6 bases). The germline CDR1 and CDR2 sequences are SGHRS and YFSETQ. The CDR3 extends over 15 amino acids. V gave up 4 bases and J gave up 4 bases, with 12 bases separating them. The CDR3 reads CASSASRGGANVLTF. The CDR3 nucleotides read TGCGCCAGCAGCGCCTCCAGGGGCGGGGCCAACGTCCTGACTTTC.

V and J are TRBV2 and TRBJ1-1; D gene unclear. The V end lost 4 bases, the J end lost 0 bases, and 9 bases lay between the germline ends. Germline assignment: CDR1 SNHLY and CDR2 FYNNEI. The CDR3 runs to 14 residues. The CDR3 is CASSGRTLNTEAFF. CDR3 sequence (DNA): TGTGCCAGCAGTGGGAGGACCCTGAACACTGAAGCTTTCTTT.

This clone was detected only once. The chain is built from TRBV21-1 and TRBJ2-3; the table's D gene call, TRBD2, was not cross checked with the DNA. TRBV21-1 represents a pseudogene. This CDR3 has 14 residues. The CDR3 DNA sequence: TGTGCCAGCAGCAAAGTGGCGGGAACAGATACGCAGTATTTT. Residues: CASSKVAGTDTQYF.

The gene calls are TRBV27 and TRBJ1-2; 7 bases match TRBD1. Germline V gene lookup returns CDR1 MNHEY and CDR2 SMNVEV (reference sequence). V gave up 0 bases and J gave up 4 bases; unmatched junction bases: 2. This CDR3 has 14 amino acids. CDR3 DNA: TGTGCCAGCAGTTTATCCGGGACAGCCTATGGCTACACCTTC. Translated: CASSLSGTAYGYTF.

V gene TRBV4-1 combines with J gene TRBJ2-7; D unresolved. The V and J ends lost 4 bases and 5 bases respectively, with 18 bases between them. This CDR3 is 15 amino acids long. The germline V gene has CDR1 MGHRA and CDR2 YSYEKL. CDR3: CASSLTPPQVNEQYF. CDR3 DNA sequence: TGCGCCAGCAGCCTTACACCTCCCCAGGTCAACGAGCAGTACTTC.

This clone occurred a few times. J is TRBJ2-1 and V is TRBV9, with 10 positions matching TRBD2. V dropped 0 bases and J dropped 7; count of bases not matched to a gene: 4. CDR3 length equals 15 residues. In germline, CDR1 is SGDLS, CDR2 YYNGEE. The CDR3, as DNA: TGTGCCAGCAGCGTAGGGGCTAGCGGGAGTAATGAGCAGTTCTTC. Translation gives CASSVGASGSNEQFF.

The chain links TRBV27 to TRBJ2-7; 11 bases line up with TRBD1. V lost 4 bases to trimming and J lost 2 bases; unmatched junction nucleotides: 4. This CDR3 has 15 residues. Germline V gives CDR1 MNHEY, CDR2 SMNVEV (reference sequence). This chain's CDR3 is CASSSGTGGPYEQYF. The DNA for the CDR3 is TGTGCCAGCAGTTCCGGGACAGGGGGACCCTACGAGCAGTACTTC.

The rearrangement links TRBV18 to TRBJ1-3, with 9 nucleotides matching TRBD1. The CDR3 sequence is 15 residues long. Germline V CDR1 and CDR2: KGHSH, LQKENI. V lost 2 bases, J lost 3 bases, and 2 bases stayed unmatched. As DNA, the CDR3 is TGTGCCAGCTCACCAAGGACAGGGGTTGGAAACACCATATATTTT. This codes for CASSPRTGVGNTIYF. Supplemented by reference TRBV18 and TRBJ1-3, the full variable domain reads NAGVMQNPRHLVRRRGQEARLRCSPMKGHSHVYWYRQLPEEGLKFMVYLQKENIIDESGMPKERFSAEFPKEGPSILRIQQVVRGDSAAYFCASSPRTGVGNTIYFGEGSWLTVV.